This T cell receptor beta chain was found in a study of PD-1 blockade in classical Hodgkin lymphoma. The study's findings and limits: The CD4+ diversity rise by C4D1 was clearest in complete responders.

Only a few counts were recorded for this clone. The target antigen is unknown. Assay: immunoSEQ multiplex PCR; the TCRdb copy retains only in-frame clones and omits some. The table shows approximately 84,000 clones, with about 83% occurring only once. The CDR3 runs to 17 residues. V was cut by 1 base and J by 7 bases, with 20 bases left in between. Germline V gene sequence: CDR1 LGHNA, CDR2 YNFKEQ. Sample time point: cycle 4 day 1 (C4D1), after 6 weeks of nivolumab. Exposure to brentuximab vedotin varied, and each patient had relapsed following autologous stem cell transplantation. The receptor was isolated from a human donor with classical Hodgkin lymphoma. V usage is TRBV4-2 and J usage is TRBJ1-3; D not resolved. The specimen was peripheral blood mononuclear cells (PBMCs), collected before the fourth cycle of nivolumab. The CDR3 spells CASSQADQTARGNTIYF. The DNA of the CDR3 is TGTGCCAGCAGCCAAGCCGACCAGACGGCCAGAGGGAACACCATATATTTT.